What follows are 23 T cell receptor beta chains derived from one specimen sequenced in a study of lymphopenia after photon versus proton radiotherapy. Using immunoSEQ multiplex PCR, the repertoire was profiled, and TCRdb retains in-frame clones only, with some absent. Here the sample spans approximately 25,000 clones, around four fifths being singletons. The sample consisted of peripheral blood, taken from a patient treated with proton-based radiotherapy. Source of these receptors: a woman in her sixties or seventies with pancreatic cancer.

The chain couples TRBV6-6 to TRBJ2-7; 15 bases agree with TRBD2. In germline, CDR1 is MNHNY, CDR2 SVGAGI (reference sequence). Trimming took 10 bases from V and 2 from J; bases not matched to a gene: 9. The CDR3 is 16 amino acids. CDR3 DNA: TGTGCCACATCCGGGACTAGCGGGAGGATGGCCTACGAGCAGTACTTC. It specifies CATSGTSGRMAYEQYF.

This rearrangement joins TRBV7-2 to TRBJ2-2; TRBD1 agrees at 12 bases. The junction had 10 bases not matched to a gene; V was cut back by 4 bases and J by 10 bases. The CDR3 is 16 residues long. Germline V CDR1 and CDR2: SGHTA, FQGNSA. The CDR3 spells CASSSRPGQGAEELFF. CDR3 in DNA: TGTGCCAGCAGCTCCAGACCGGGACAGGGGGCGGAGGAGCTGTTTTTT.

CDR3 DNA: TGTGCCAGCAGCTCGAAGGGGGAGACTCCGAACACCGGGGAGCTGTTTTTT. Protein product: CASSSKGETPNTGELFF. The chain has TRBV5-4 and TRBJ2-2; D perhaps matches TRBD1 (6 bases). Trimming pared 3 bases from V and 0 bases from J, leaving 15 bases between. CDR1 is SGHNT and CDR2 is YYREEE in the germline V gene (reference sequence). This CDR3 has 17 residues.

The gene calls are TRBV7-2 and TRBJ1-5, with D possibly being TRBD1 (6 bases). The germline V gene encodes CDR1 SGHTA and CDR2 FQGNSA. This CDR3 region has 15 residues. Deletions cut 5 bases from V and 1 base from J, with 12 bases between. Here the CDR3 reads CASSPTRGSNQPQHF. CDR3 coding DNA: TGTGCCAGCAGCCCCACCAGGGGAAGCAATCAGCCCCAGCATTTT.

This sequence joins TRBV6-4 and TRBJ2-1, with D tentatively TRBD2 (5 bases). Trimming cost V 2 bases and J 9 bases, with 11 bases left between them. The CDR3 runs 13 residues. Germline CDR1 and CDR2: MRHNA and SNTAGT. The CDR3: CASSDHRTAEQFF. The DNA for the CDR3 is TGTGCCAGCAGTGACCATAGGACTGCTGAGCAGTTCTTC.

This chain joins TRBV11-2 and TRBJ1-3, with 8 bases lining up with TRBD1. The germline V gene encodes CDR1 SGHAT and CDR2 FQNNGV. After removal of 5 bases from V and 6 bases from J, the junction contained 6 bases not matched to a gene. The CDR3 runs 14 residues. The CDR3, as DNA: TGTGCCAGCAGCAGGACAGGGACGGAAAACACCATATATTTT. Translated: CASSRTGTENTIYF.

This rearrangement joins TRBV2 to TRBJ1-2; D ambiguous. Germline CDR1 and CDR2: SNHLY and FYNNEI. Trimming cost V 10 bases and J 0 bases, with 15 bases left between them. The CDR3 covers 14 residues. In DNA form, the CDR3 reads TGTGCCACTCCGGGAGGGCAGGCTAACTATGGCTACACCTTC. Translation gives CATPGGQANYGYTF.

The gene calls are TRBV11-2 and TRBJ2-5; no firm D call. V lost 3 bases and J 4 bases, leaving 15 bases between the germline ends. The CDR3 contains 15 residues. The V gene's germline CDR1 is SGHAT and CDR2 FQNNGV. Written as DNA, the CDR3 is TGTGCCAGCAGCTTGGACCACGGGTCCGGAGAGACCCAGTACTTC. Its translation: CASSLDHGSGETQYF.

This sequence joins TRBV19 and TRBJ2-3, with a tentative D call TRBD1 (6 bases). Trimming removed 6 bases at V and 4 bases at J, with 11 bases between. CDR1 and CDR2 from the germline V gene are LNHDA and SQIVND (reference sequence). CDR3 length: 13 residues. The CDR3 spells CASRSQGPDTQYF. The CDR3 bases are TGTGCCAGTAGATCACAGGGCCCAGATACGCAGTATTTT.

This sequence joins TRBV28 and TRBJ1-1; D remains unclear. V gave up 4 bases and J gave up 11 bases, with 11 bases separating them. Germline values: CDR1 MDHEN, CDR2 SYDVKM. This CDR3 has 11 amino acids. The CDR3 is CASSWEGGAFF. The DNA for the CDR3 is TGTGCCAGCAGTTGGGAAGGTGGTGCTTTCTTT.

As regards this clone: Other DNA sequences in the sample encode the same CDR3. The chain joins TRBV4-3 to TRBJ2-2; D not resolved. This CDR3 has 15 residues. The V gene's germline CDR1 is LGHNA and CDR2 YSLEER. V shed 1 base and J shed 0 bases, with 6 bases lying between them. This chain's CDR3 is CASSQGQANTGELFF. The CDR3 DNA is TGCGCCAGCAGCCAAGGGCAGGCGAACACCGGGGAGCTGTTTTTT.

V gene TRBV2 combines with J gene TRBJ1-2, with 7 bases lining up with TRBD1. The V gene end was trimmed by 8 bases and the J gene end by 8 bases; junction bases not matched to a gene: 14. Germline V gene sequence: CDR1 SNHLY, CDR2 FYNNEI. This CDR3 spans 14 amino acids. CDR3 DNA: TGTGCCAGCTCTAAAGACAGGGATAAGGGGGGCTACACCTTC. This gives the protein CASSKDRDKGGYTF.

The chain uses TRBV27 and TRBJ2-1, with 9 nucleotides matching TRBD1. The CDR3 has 14 residues. Trimming at V came to 7 bases and at J to 3 bases, leaving 4 bases not matched to a gene. Germline CDR1 and CDR2: MNHEY and SMNVEV (reference sequence). The CDR3 sequence is CASTLGQGYNEQFF. For the CDR3, the DNA is TGTGCCAGCACCTTGGGACAGGGCTACAATGAGCAGTTCTTC.

This clone has only one observation. This chain links TRBV5-1 with TRBJ1-2; D possibly corresponds to TRBD1 (5 bases). Germline V gene data show CDR1 as SGHRS and CDR2 as YFSETQ. CDR3 length equals 16 residues. V dropped 3 bases and J dropped 4 bases, with 19 bases sitting between them. Here the CDR3 DNA reads TGCGCCAGCAGCTCGGGGGGTTTGAGCAGGGTCTATGGCTACACCTTC. Its translation: CASSSGGLSRVYGYTF.

The rearrangement links TRBV2 to TRBJ1-2; 8 bases match TRBD1. The ends lost 6 bases at V and 6 bases at J; junction bases unmatched: 9. Germline V gives CDR1 SNHLY, CDR2 FYNNEI. The CDR3 is 14 residues long. CDR3 DNA: TGTGCCAGCAGCGAAAGACAGGGGTCGAATGGCTACACCTTC. Translated: CASSERQGSNGYTF.

This chain connects TRBV28 to TRBJ2-6; 10 bases fit TRBD1. V was clipped by 3 bases and J by 4 bases; unmatched bases: 9. The CDR3 is 18 amino acids. Germline V gives CDR1 MDHEN, CDR2 SYDVKM. The CDR3 protein is CASSFAGTGARGANVLTF. The CDR3 nucleotides are TGTGCCAGCAGTTTTGCTGGGACAGGGGCACGAGGGGCCAACGTCCTGACTTTC.

This clone showed up just once. The DNA of the CDR3 is TGTGCCTCAACCCAGCGGGAATCGAAGGAGCAGTTCTTC. This codes for CASTQRESKEQFF. This rearrangement joins TRBV30 to TRBJ2-1, with 7 bases identical to TRBD2. Looked up from germline, CDR1 is GTSNPN and CDR2 is SVGIG (reference sequence). The CDR3 contains 13 residues. The trim removed 7 bases at V and 10 bases at J, leaving 13 bases unmatched.

V is TRBV15 and J is TRBJ2-7, with D possibly being TRBD1 (5 bases). The CDR3 extends over 13 amino acids. The germline V and J ends were trimmed by 3 bases and 2 bases, with 8 bases remaining between them. Per germline, CDR1 LNHNV and CDR2 YYDKDF (reference sequence). CDR3 amino acids: CATSSRQTYEQYF. The CDR3 DNA follows: TGTGCCACCAGCAGCCGACAGACCTACGAGCAGTACTTC.

This chain uses TRBV28 with TRBJ1-1, with 9 bases identical to TRBD1. Trimming removed 5 bases from V and 10 bases from J; junction bases left unmatched: 26. The CDR3 runs 19 residues. CDR1 and CDR2 (germline): MDHEN, SYDVKM. In DNA, the CDR3 is TGTGCCAGCAGTCTACCCGGGACAGGGATAGACGACAGGGGCAAGGGAGCTTTCTTT. Protein sequence: CASSLPGTGIDDRGKGAFF.

DNA of the CDR3: TGTGCCAGCAGTCCGGGACAGGGTCCAAATAATTCACCCCTCCACTTT. This gives the protein CASSPGQGPNNSPLHF. The rearrangement joins TRBV5-4 to TRBJ1-6, with 9 bases lining up with TRBD1. The CDR3 covers 16 residues. Looked up from germline, CDR1 is SGHNT and CDR2 is YYREEE (reference sequence). J lost 5 bases, V lost 5 bases, and 8 bases had no gene match. The full variable domain, in which reference TRBV5-4 and TRBJ1-6 provide the parts outside the CDR3, is ETGVTQSPTHLIKTRGQQVTLRCSSQSGHNTVSWYQQALGQGPQFIFQYYREEENGRGNFPPRFSGLQFPNYSSELNVNALELDDSALYLCASSPGQGPNNSPLHFGNGTRLTVT.

The chain employs TRBV4-3 and TRBJ2-3; 8 bases line up with TRBD2. Germline CDR1 and CDR2: LGHNA and YSLEER. The CDR3 spans 19 residues. Losses at the gene ends were 0 bases for V and 3 bases for J; bases not matched to a gene: 14. CDR3 sequence (DNA): TGCGCCAGCAGCCAAGACAGAGCCCAGCGGGAGAGGCGAACAGATACGCAGTATTTT. Encoded protein: CASSQDRAQRERRTDTQYF.

As regards this clone: One end of the junction fails to match germline, which may point to a read error. The chain is built from TRBV4-3 and TRBJ2-6, with D possibly being TRBD1 or TRBD2 (5 bases each). Germline lookup yields CDR1 LGHNA and CDR2 YSLEER. The CDR3 has 18 residues. CDR3 DNA sequence: TGCGCCAGCAGCCAAGATGAGGGACCAAGCTCTGGGACCAACGTCCTGACTTTC. It translates to CASSQDEGPSSGTNVLTF.

The gene calls are TRBV10-1 and TRBJ2-5; D is possibly TRBD2 (6 bases). The V gene's germline CDR1 is WNHNN and CDR2 SYGVQD (reference sequence). Trimming removed 6 bases at V and 3 bases at J, with 14 bases between. There are 14 residues in the CDR3. The CDR3 DNA is TGCGCCAGCAGGAACGGGAGAAAGGAAGAGACCCAGTACTTC. It specifies CASRNGRKEETQYF.